The 14 T cell receptor beta chains below come from one sample, sequenced in a study of T cell responses to AZD1222 COVID-19 vaccine. TCRdb's table, derived via immunoSEQ multiplex PCR, lists solely in-frame clones and lacks some. The sample has more than 150,000 clones; about nine tenths are singletons. This specimen was peripheral blood, taken on day 0 of AZD1222 vaccination. The receptor set was obtained from an adult in good health.

For this clone: Other nucleotide sequences in the sample specify the same CDR3. The chain combines TRBV3-1 (or the pseudogene TRBV3-2) with TRBJ1-3; D might be TRBD1 (5 bases). This CDR3 is built from 14 residues. The germline V and J ends were trimmed by 4 bases and 0 bases, with 7 bases remaining between them. Per the germline V gene, CDR1 is LGHDT and CDR2 is YNNKEL (reference sequence). CDR3 sequence reads: CASSPQGSGNTIYF. The DNA for the CDR3 is TGTGCCAGCAGCCCTCAGGGCTCTGGAAACACCATATATTTT.

This chain's CDR3 is CATSRGSQETQYF. The CDR3 nucleotides are TGTGCCACCAGCCGCGGCTCCCAAGAGACCCAGTACTTC. This chain uses TRBV24-1 with TRBJ2-5; D uncertain. The CDR3 totals 13 residues. Per germline, CDR1 KGHDR and CDR2 SFDVKD. With 7 bases removed from V and 1 base from J, the gap between germline ends came to 9 bases.

This clone was picked up one time. The chain employs TRBV2 and TRBJ2-2, with D unresolved. Trimming shortened V by 6 bases and J by 1 base, and 0 bases separated the two germline ends. Germline V gene data show CDR1 as SNHLY and CDR2 as FYNNEI. This CDR3 is built from 11 residues. CDR3 region: CASRNTGELFF. Here the CDR3 DNA reads TGTGCCAGCAGGAACACCGGGGAGCTGTTTTTT.

V usage is TRBV7-9 and J usage is TRBJ1-4; 8 nucleotides line up with TRBD1. From germline, CDR1 is SEHNR and CDR2 FQNEAQ (reference sequence). The junction had 5 bases not matched to a gene; V was cut back by 1 base and J by 7 bases. The CDR3 runs 15 residues. CDR3 region: CASSLGRGRIEKLFF. CDR3 DNA: TGTGCCAGCAGCTTAGGCAGGGGGCGGATTGAAAAACTGTTTTTT.

The chain recombines TRBV7-9 with TRBJ2-7; either TRBD1 or TRBD2 may fit D (5 bases each). Trimming left V 10 bases short and J 4 bases short, with 17 bases between. The CDR3 has 13 residues. The germline V gene encodes CDR1 SEHNR and CDR2 FQNEAQ (reference sequence). CDR3 DNA: TGTGCCACTTCGGGGACGGGTCCTTACGAGCAGTACTTC. Residues: CATSGTGPYEQYF.

The chain couples TRBV5-4 to TRBJ1-4; 8 bases are a match to TRBD1. The germline V gene has CDR1 SGHNT and CDR2 YYREEE (reference sequence). V gave up 0 bases and J gave up 8 bases; unmatched junction bases: 6. This CDR3 has 15 residues. This CDR3 reads CASSLAGQGREKLFF. CDR3 nucleotide sequence: TGTGCCAGCAGCTTGGCCGGACAGGGTAGGGAAAAACTGTTTTTT.

This clone was found once. The V gene is TRBV30, the J gene TRBJ1-2; 10 bases are shared with TRBD1. The CDR3 has 15 amino acids. In germline, CDR1 is GTSNPN, CDR2 SVGIG (reference sequence). The J segment lost 5 bases and the V segment lost 1 base, leaving 7 bases of the junction unmatched. This CDR3 reads CAWSEPGQGHYGYTF. The CDR3 DNA is TGTGCCTGGAGTGAACCGGGACAGGGGCATTATGGCTACACCTTC.

V gene TRBV20-1 combines with J gene TRBJ1-5; no clear D. The CDR3 consists of 14 residues. Per germline, CDR1 DFQATT and CDR2 SNEGSKA (reference sequence). The V and J ends lost 3 bases and 3 bases respectively, with 12 bases between them. CDR3 nucleotides: TGCAGTGCTAGTTGGCAGCTGGCCAATCAGCCCCAGCATTTT. This encodes CSASWQLANQPQHF.

The chain recombines TRBV5-1 with TRBJ1-3; D unclear. Germline V CDR1 and CDR2: SGHRS, YFSETQ. V lost 0 bases and J 0 bases, leaving 7 bases between the germline ends. This CDR3 is built from 15 residues. CDR3 sequence: CASSLGQDSGNTIYF. CDR3 sequence (DNA): TGCGCCAGCAGCTTGGGCCAGGACTCTGGAAACACCATATATTTT.

The chain employs TRBV7-2 and TRBJ2-3; possibly TRBD1 for D (6 bases). The CDR3 covers 18 residues. Germline-derived CDR1 and CDR2 are SGHTA and FQGNSA. The V end lost 1 base, the J end lost 1 base, and 18 bases lay between the germline ends. This CDR3 is CASSLGFGQGRGTDTQYF. The CDR3 DNA reads as TGTGCCAGCAGCTTAGGTTTCGGGCAGGGGAGAGGCACAGATACGCAGTATTTT.

Here the CDR3 DNA reads TGTGCCACCAGTGTAGCGGGAATCCAAGAGACCCAGTACTTC. Translation: CATSVAGIQETQYF. The chain employs TRBV24-1 and TRBJ2-5, with 8 bases identical to TRBD2. The trim removed 5 bases at V and 1 base at J, leaving 2 bases unmatched. The CDR3 runs 14 residues. The germline V gene encodes CDR1 KGHDR and CDR2 SFDVKD.

The chain is built from TRBV6-6 and TRBJ1-3; 7 nucleotides align to TRBD1. This CDR3 is built from 15 residues. The V and J ends lost 4 bases and 3 bases, in that order; junction bases with no gene match: 6. Germline values: CDR1 MNHNY, CDR2 SVGAGI (reference sequence). The CDR3 reads CASSFDREGGNTIYF. The CDR3 DNA is TGTGCCAGCAGTTTCGACAGGGAGGGTGGAAACACCATATATTTT.

This sequence joins TRBV11-2 and TRBJ1-4; D remains unclear. Germline V CDR1 and CDR2: SGHAT, FQNNGV. The CDR3 extends over 15 amino acids. Trimming left V 1 base short and J 8 bases short, with 14 bases between. The CDR3 bases are TGTGCCAGCAGCTTAGCTCTCACGACGGGGGAAAAACTGTTTTTT. Protein: CASSLALTTGEKLFF.

The CDR3 nucleotides read TGTGCCTGGAATGGGGGAAGGACTGAAGCTTTCTTT. Protein product: CAWNGGRTEAFF. The J gene is TRBJ1-1, the V gene TRBV30; perhaps TRBD1 as D (5 bases). The CDR3 spans 12 residues. Germline V CDR1 and CDR2: GTSNPN, SVGIG (reference sequence). The germline V and J ends were trimmed by 4 bases and 5 bases, with 11 bases remaining between them.